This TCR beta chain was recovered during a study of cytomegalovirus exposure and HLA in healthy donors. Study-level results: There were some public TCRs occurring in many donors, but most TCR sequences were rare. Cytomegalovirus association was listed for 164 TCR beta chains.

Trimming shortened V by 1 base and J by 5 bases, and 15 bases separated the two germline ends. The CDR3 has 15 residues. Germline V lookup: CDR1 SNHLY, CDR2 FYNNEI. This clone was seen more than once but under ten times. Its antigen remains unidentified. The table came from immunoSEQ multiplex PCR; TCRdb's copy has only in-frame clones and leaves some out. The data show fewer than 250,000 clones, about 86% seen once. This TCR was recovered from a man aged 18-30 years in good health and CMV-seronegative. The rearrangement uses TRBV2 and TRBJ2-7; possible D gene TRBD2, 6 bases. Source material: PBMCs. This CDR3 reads CASSEGWGEVHEQYF. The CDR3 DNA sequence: TGTGCCAGCAGTGAAGGTTGGGGGGAAGTCCACGAGCAGTACTTC. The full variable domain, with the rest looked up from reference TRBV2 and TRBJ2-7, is EPEVTQTPSHQVTQMGQEVILRCVPISNHLYFYWYRQILGQKVEFLVSFYNNEISEKSEIFDDQFSVERPDGSNFTLKIRSTKLEDSAMYFCASSEGWGEVHEQYFGPGTRLTVT.